The present T cell receptor (beta chain) was sequenced within a study of cytomegalovirus exposure and HLA in healthy donors. Study details: The same platform was used for the 90 to 150 validation repertoires as for the approximately 730 first-cohort repertoires, as reported in a later analysis.

As regards this clone: Antigen: not known.

CDR1 and CDR2 (germline): LGHNA, YSLEER. V was clipped by 0 bases and J by 8 bases, with 13 bases between them. The CDR3 covers 15 residues. Repertoires were generated with immunoSEQ multiplex PCR, while TCRdb's copy carries only in-frame clones and drops some. The sample lists some 160,000 clones; about 88% were seen once. General study findings and limits: Associated with cytomegalovirus, according to the listing, were 150 to 200 TCR beta chains.

The source material was PBMCs. The chain recombines TRBV4-3 with TRBJ1-4, with D hard to call. This receptor was obtained from a man younger than 30 in good health and CMV-seronegative. The CDR3 is CASSQDRGVGEKLFF. As DNA, the CDR3 is TGCGCCAGCAGCCAAGATCGGGGAGTAGGAGAAAAACTGTTTTTT.